This record looks at one T cell receptor beta chain sequence and its context. No cognate antigen has been identified for it. Base qualities are not provided; no much larger clone lies one nucleotide away. This entry belongs to a study of shared clonotypes between healthy human individuals (TCRdb year 2020). Turning to the overall study: The cohort included a few men and a couple of women between 18 and 49 years of age. Leukapheresis yielded between about 0.9 and 9 billion PBMCs per donor. For each donor, three plates each were used for CD4 naive and CD4 memory, two plates were used for CD8 naive, and one plate was used for CD8 memory. Blood TCR repertoires of about 5 healthy adults were deeply sequenced to estimate repertoire size and the extent of clonotype sharing between individuals. To increase sequencing depth and limit assay-specific biases, different laboratories used diverse techniques to prepare libraries and sequence TCR repertoires. General findings and caveats noted by the study authors: The genetic and exposure-history diversity represented was limited by the small number of donors. Incomplete sequencing was indicated by rarefaction of sorted-subset datasets, despite the large sequencing depth. Sharing across a few donors was observed for around 5% of naive CD4, 3% to 4% of naive CD8, about 2.3% of memory CD4, and around 0.4% of memory CD8 clonotypes. Pairwise subsampling indicated that sequencing depth was expected to affect the degree of clonotype sharing among donors. Sampling was restricted to blood, and TCR repertoires in tissue are likely to differ from TCR repertoires in blood. Clonotypes shared by all four sorted-subset donors showed higher generation probabilities than non-shared clonotypes. Larger estimated clonotype richness was generally found for naive subsets than for memory subsets.

CD8 naive samples were CD45RO-negative cells positively selected for CCR7, giving a CD45RA+CCR7+ population that excluded TemRA cells. Healthy HIV-negative adults with no recently reported acute infections or vaccinations were included as donors. Every donor was a Caucasian adult living in Nashville, Tennessee, USA. After blood collection by leukapheresis, PBMCs were isolated using Ficoll-Histopaque density gradient centrifugation and then cryopreserved in the vapor phase of liquid nitrogen. Analytical flow cytometry was used to check the purity and quantity of every magnetically sorted T cell population. Genomic DNA was isolated from each sorted fraction and quantified by UV absorbance on a Nanodrop 2000c. Trimming accounts for 4 bases at V and 3 bases at J, while the number of junction bases matched to no gene is 19. The germline V gene sets CDR1 to SGDLS and CDR2 to YYNGEE. From the cysteine up to the phenylalanine, the CDR3 has a length of 19 residues. Solely the CDR3 DNA is kept, with 57 bases framed from the first base.

Using the deep immunoSEQ assay, multiplex PCR amplified TCR CDR3 regions from genomic DNA. Extracted genomic DNA from each cell subset was distributed evenly across all wells of several immunoSEQ 96-well plates, and each plate was treated as a replicate. For sorted subsets, around 200 ng genomic DNA, equal to 30,000 or so T cell genomes, was loaded into each replicate PCR. Purified libraries were measured with a Qubit 3.0 fluorometer, size-checked on a Bioanalyzer 2100, and measured again with the KAPA Library Quantification kit. Each immunoSEQ 96-well plate was sequenced on its own single-read 150-cycle Illumina NextSeq 550 flow cell. In the paper's pipeline: The immunoSEQ output contained only junctional sequences without quality scores, so filtering could not match that applied to full-length reads. To assign V/J genes and CDR3, sequences were annotated against IMGT germline references using PyIR, a Python wrapper for IgBLAST v1.9. Any read was removed if the V/J assignment was weak (E-value above 1e-6), the CDR3 was missing, or the read contained stop codons, out-of-frame junctions, or ambiguous translated residues. V3J clonotypes were defined as sequences sharing an identical inferred V gene, J gene, and CDR3 amino acid sequence. The percentage overlap between two repertoires was calculated by dividing the number of shared unique clonotypes by the size of the smaller repertoire. RTK rarefaction, the Chao1 estimator, and Recon v2.1 estimates of unobserved clonotypes were used to assess repertoire richness. Generation probabilities were computed with OLGA for all TCRbeta clonotypes obtained by the gDNA method from a few donors. Sourced from immuneACCESS, this table was stored by TCRdb with only in-frame sequences that have V and J called. A share of the clones is absent; for the studies checked, an unresolved V gene accounts for under half, and the remainder has no known explanation. D and trimming come from the DNA, and the V and J calls and clone size come from that table. This sample has about 1.9 million clones in its table, and 93% of those were observed once. The ten largest make up under 2% of the sample.

This clonotype originated in a man aged 18 to 30 in good health. Some clones in this sample may be carry-over from other donors' samples. The chain couples TRBV9 to TRBJ2-7, with TRBD2 matching 10 junction bases. The sequencing input was naive CD8+ T cells from PBMCs. In the paper's terms, the cell subset or site label means: CD45RA+CCR7+. The CDR3 in this case is CASSPTPGLAPGGIYEQYF. Read as DNA, the sequence is TGTGCCAGCAGCCCTACCCCGGGACTAGCGCCGGGGGGTATCTACGAGCAGTACTTC.